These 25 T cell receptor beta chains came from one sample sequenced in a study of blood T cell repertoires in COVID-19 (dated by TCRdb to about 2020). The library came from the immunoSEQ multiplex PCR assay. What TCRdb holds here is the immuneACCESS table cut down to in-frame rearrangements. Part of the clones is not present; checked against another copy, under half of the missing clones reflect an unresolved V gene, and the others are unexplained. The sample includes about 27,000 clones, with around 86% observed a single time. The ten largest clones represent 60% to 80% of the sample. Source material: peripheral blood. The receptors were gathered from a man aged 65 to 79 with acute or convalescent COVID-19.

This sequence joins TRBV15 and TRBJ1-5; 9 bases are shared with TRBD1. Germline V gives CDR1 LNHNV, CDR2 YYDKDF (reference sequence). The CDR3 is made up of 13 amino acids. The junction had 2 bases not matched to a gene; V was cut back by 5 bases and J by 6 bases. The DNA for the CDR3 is TGTGCCACCAGCGGGACAGGGAGTCAGCCCCAGCATTTT. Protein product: CATSGTGSQPQHF.

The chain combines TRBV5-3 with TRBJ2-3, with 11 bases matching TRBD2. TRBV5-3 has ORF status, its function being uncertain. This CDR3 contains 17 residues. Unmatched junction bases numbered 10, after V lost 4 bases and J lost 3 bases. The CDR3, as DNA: TGTGCCAGAAGCAATTACTTAGCGGGAGGGAGGACAGATACGCAGTATTTT. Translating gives CARSNYLAGGRTDTQYF.

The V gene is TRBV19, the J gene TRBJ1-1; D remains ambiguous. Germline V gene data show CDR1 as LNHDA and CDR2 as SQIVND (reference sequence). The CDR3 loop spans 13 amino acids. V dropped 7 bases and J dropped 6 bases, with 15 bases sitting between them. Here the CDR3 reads CASMEGRVAEAFF. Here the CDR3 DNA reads TGTGCCAGTATGGAGGGCCGAGTTGCTGAAGCTTTCTTT.

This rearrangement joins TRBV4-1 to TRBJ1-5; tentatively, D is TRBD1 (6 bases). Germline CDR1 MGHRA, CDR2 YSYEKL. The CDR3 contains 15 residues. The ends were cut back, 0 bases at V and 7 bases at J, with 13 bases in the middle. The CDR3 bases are TGCGCCAGCAGCCAAGATCTTTCAGGGGACCAGCCCCAGCATTTT. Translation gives CASSQDLSGDQPQHF.

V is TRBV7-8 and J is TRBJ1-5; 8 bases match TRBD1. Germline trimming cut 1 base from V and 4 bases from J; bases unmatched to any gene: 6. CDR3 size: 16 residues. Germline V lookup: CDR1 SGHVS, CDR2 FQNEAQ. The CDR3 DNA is TGTGCCAGCAGCTTAGATGGACAGGGTCGGAATCAGCCCCAGCATTTT. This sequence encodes CASSLDGQGRNQPQHF.

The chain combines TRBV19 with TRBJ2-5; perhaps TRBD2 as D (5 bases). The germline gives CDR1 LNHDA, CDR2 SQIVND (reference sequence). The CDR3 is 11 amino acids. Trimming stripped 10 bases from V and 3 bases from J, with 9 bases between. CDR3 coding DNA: TGTGCCACCCTGGAGGAAGAGACCCAGTACTTC. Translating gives CATLEEETQYF. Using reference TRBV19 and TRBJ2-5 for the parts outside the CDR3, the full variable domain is DGGITQSPKYLFRKEGQNVTLSCEQNLNHDAMYWYRQDPGQGLRLIYYSQIVNDFQKGDIAEGYSVSREKKESFPLTVTSAQKNPTAFYLCATLEEETQYFGPGTRLLVL.

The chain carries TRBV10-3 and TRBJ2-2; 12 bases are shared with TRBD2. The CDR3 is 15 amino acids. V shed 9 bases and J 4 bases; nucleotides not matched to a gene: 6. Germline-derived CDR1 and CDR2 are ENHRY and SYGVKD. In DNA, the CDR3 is TGTGCCATACTTCCGGGACTAGCGGGCACCGGGGAGCTGTTTTTT. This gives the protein CAILPGLAGTGELFF.

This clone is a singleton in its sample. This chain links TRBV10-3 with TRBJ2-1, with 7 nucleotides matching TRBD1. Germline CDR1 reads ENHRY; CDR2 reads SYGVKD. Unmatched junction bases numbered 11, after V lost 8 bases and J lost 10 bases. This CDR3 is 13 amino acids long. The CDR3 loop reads CAIGLRDSGEQFF. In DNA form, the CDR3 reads TGTGCCATCGGCCTAAGGGACAGTGGGGAGCAGTTCTTC.

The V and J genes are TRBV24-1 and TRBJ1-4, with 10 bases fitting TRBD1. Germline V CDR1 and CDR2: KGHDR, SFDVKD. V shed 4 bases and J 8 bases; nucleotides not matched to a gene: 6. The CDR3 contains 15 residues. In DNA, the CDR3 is TGTGCCACCAGTGACCCGGGACAGGGGAGGGAAAAACTGTTTTTT. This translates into CATSDPGQGREKLFF.

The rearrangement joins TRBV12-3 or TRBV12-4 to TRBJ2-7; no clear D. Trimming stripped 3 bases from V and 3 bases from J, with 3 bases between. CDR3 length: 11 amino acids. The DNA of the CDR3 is TGTGCCAGCAGTTTCTTCTACGAGCAGTACTTC. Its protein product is CASSFFYEQYF.

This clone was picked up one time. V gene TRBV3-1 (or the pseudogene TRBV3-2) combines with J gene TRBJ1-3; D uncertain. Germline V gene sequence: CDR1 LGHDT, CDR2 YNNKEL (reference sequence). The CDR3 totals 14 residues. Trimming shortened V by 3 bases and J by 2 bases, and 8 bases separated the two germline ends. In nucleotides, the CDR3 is TGTGCCAGCAGCCAGTCGGTACCTGGAAACACCATATATTTT. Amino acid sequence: CASSQSVPGNTIYF.

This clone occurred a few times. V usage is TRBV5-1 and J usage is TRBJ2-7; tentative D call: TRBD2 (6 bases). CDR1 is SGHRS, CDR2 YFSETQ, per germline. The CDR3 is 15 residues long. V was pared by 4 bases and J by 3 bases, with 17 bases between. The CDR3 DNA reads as TGCGCCAGCAGCGACGAGGGCTCGGGGGACTACGAGCAGTACTTC. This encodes CASSDEGSGDYEQYF. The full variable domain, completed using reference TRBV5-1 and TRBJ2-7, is KAGVTQTPRYLIKTRGQQVTLSCSPISGHRSVSWYQQTPGQGLQFLFEYFSETQRNKGNFPGRFSGRQFSNSRSEMNVSTLELGDSALYLCASSDEGSGDYEQYFGPGTRLTVT.

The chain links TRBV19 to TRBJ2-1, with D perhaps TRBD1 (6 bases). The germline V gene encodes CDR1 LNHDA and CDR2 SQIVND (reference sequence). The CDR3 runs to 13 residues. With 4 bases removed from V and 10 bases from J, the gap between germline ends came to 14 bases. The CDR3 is CASSSPQGWEQFF. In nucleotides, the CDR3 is TGTGCCAGTAGTAGCCCACAGGGCTGGGAGCAGTTCTTC.

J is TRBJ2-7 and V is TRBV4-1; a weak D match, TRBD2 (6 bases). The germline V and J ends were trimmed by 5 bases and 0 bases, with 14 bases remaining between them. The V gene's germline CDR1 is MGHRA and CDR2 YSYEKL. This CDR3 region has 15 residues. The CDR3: CASSTTSSSSYEQYF. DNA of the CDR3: TGCGCCAGCAGCACGACTAGTTCAAGCTCCTACGAGCAGTACTTC.

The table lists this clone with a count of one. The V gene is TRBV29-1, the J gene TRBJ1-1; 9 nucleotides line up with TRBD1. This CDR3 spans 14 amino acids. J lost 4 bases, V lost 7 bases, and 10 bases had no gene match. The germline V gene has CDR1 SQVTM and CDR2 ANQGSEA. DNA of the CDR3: TGCAGCGCGACCACAGGGGGCGAGGGCACTGAAGCTTTCTTT. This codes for CSATTGGEGTEAFF.

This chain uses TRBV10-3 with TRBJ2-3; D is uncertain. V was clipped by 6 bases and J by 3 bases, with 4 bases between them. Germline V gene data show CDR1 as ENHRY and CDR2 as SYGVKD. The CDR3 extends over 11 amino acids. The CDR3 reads CAIRTTDTQYF. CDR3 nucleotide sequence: TGTGCCATCAGAACAACAGATACGCAGTATTTT.

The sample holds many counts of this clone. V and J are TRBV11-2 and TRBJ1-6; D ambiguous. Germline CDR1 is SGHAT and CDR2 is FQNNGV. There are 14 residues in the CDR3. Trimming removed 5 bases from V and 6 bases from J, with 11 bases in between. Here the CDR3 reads CASSHRGINSPLHF. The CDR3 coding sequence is TGTGCCAGCAGCCACCGGGGTATTAATTCACCCCTCCACTTT.

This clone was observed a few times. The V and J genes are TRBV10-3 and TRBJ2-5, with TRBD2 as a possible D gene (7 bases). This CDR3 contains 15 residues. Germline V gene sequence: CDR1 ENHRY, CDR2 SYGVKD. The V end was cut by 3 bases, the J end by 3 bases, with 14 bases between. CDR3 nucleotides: TGTGCCATCAGTGATGGGGGGGCTATGGAAGAGACCCAGTACTTC. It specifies CAISDGGAMEETQYF.

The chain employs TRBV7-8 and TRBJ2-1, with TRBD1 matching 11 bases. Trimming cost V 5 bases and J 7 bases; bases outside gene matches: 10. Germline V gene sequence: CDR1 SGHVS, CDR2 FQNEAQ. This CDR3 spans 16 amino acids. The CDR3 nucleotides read TGTGCCAGCAGCGCTGGCTGGACAGGGGGCGAAAATGAGCAGTTCTTC. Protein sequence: CASSAGWTGGENEQFF.

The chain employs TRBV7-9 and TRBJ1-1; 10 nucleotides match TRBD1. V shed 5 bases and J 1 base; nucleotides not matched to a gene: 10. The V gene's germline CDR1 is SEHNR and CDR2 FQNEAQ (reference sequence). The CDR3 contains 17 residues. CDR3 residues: CASSLRQGAWGNTEAFF. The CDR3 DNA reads TGTGCCAGCAGCCTCAGACAGGGGGCGTGGGGGAACACTGAAGCTTTCTTT.

CDR3 sequence reads: CASRGSGQAPLHF. CDR3 DNA sequence: TGTGCCAGCAGGGGCAGCGGCCAGGCACCCCTCCACTTT. This chain links TRBV6-5 with TRBJ1-6; D gene ambiguous. Germline V lookup: CDR1 MNHEY, CDR2 SVGAGI. V lost 6 bases to trimming and J lost 11 bases, with 14 bases between them. The CDR3 is 13 amino acids.

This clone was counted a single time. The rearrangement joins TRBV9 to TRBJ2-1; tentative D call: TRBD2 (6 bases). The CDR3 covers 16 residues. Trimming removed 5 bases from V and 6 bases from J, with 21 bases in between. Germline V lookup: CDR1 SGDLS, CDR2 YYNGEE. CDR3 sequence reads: CASSDIGTPLGNEQFF. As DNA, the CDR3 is TGTGCCAGCAGTGATATCGGGACTCCCCTCGGCAATGAGCAGTTCTTC.

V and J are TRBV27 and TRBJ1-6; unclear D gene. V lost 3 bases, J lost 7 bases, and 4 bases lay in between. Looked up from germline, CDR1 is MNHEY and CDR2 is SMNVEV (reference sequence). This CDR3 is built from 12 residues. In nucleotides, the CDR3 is TGTGCCAGCAGTTTCGTCAATTCACCCCTCCACTTT. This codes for CASSFVNSPLHF.

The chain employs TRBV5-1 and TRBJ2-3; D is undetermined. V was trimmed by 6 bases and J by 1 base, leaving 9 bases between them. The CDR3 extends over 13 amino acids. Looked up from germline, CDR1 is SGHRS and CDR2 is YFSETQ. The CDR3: CASTPPGTDTQYF. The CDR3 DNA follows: TGCGCCAGCACCCCCCCGGGCACAGATACGCAGTATTTT.

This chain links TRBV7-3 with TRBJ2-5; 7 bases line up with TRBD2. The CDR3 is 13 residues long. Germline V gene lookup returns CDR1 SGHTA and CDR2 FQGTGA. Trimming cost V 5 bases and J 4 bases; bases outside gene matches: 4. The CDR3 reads CASSRTGGETQYF. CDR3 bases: TGTGCCAGCAGCCGAACGGGGGGAGAGACCCAGTACTTC.